This T cell receptor beta chain originates from a study of CD8 T cells in ankylosing spondylitis. Study-wide results and caveats: Apparently characteristic of ankylosing spondylitis blood was a TCR beta motif (about 8 highly homologous variants). Enrichment of disease-linked clones was reportedly significant in matched ankylosing spondylitis synovial fluid.

This CDR3 region has 17 residues. J gave up 2 bases and V 1 base, and 8 bases lay outside the gene matches. Libraries of TCR beta came from quantitative 5'-RACE with molecular barcodes. In TCRdb, the 5' RACE reads were re-called with MiXCR into one record per CDR3 protein. This sample has some 240,000 distinct CDR3 sequences, with 20% to 30% found just once. A note on this clonotype: Its antigen is currently unknown.

The sequenced sample was blood, either unsorted or a sorted T cell fraction (not recorded which). The receptor's source is a male donor with ankylosing spondylitis or in good health (not recorded which). This sequence joins TRBV12-3 or TRBV12-4 and TRBJ2-3; 8 bases are shared with TRBD2. The DNA for the CDR3 is TGTGCCAGCAGTTTAGGTACGGGGGGGCCGCTCACAGATACGCAGTATTTT. Amino acid sequence: CASSLGTGGPLTDTQYF.